The sequence of this TCR beta chain was determined in a study of blood T cell repertoires in COVID-19. Assay: immunoSEQ multiplex PCR; the TCRdb copy retains only in-frame clones and omits some. The sample lists 200,000 to 250,000 clones, roughly 90% occurring once. Germline CDR1 reads LGHDT; CDR2 reads YNNKEL (reference sequence). After removal of 4 bases from V and 2 bases from J, the junction contained 1 base not matched to a gene. This CDR3 has 14 amino acids. Material for sequencing was peripheral blood. This clonotype originated in a woman aged 55-70 years with acute or convalescent COVID-19. The rearrangement joins TRBV3-1 (or the pseudogene TRBV3-2) to TRBJ2-3; 9 bases line up with TRBD2. CDR3 in DNA: TGTGCCAGCAGCCGACTAGCGGCCACAGATACGCAGTATTTT. Its translation is CASSRLAATDTQYF.